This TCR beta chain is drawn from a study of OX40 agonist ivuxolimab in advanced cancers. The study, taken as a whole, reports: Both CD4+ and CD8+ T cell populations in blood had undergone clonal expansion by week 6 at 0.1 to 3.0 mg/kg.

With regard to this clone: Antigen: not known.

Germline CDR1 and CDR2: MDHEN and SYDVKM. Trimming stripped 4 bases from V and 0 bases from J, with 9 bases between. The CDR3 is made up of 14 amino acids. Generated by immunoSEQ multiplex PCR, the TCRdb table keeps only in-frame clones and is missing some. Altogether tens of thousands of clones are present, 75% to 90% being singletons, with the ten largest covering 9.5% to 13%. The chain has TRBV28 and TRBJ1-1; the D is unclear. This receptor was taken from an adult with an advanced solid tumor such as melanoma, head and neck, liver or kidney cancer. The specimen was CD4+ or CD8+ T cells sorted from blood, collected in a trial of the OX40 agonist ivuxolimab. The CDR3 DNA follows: TGTGCCAGCAGTTCTCCCCACATGAACACTGAAGCTTTCTTT. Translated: CASSSPHMNTEAFF.